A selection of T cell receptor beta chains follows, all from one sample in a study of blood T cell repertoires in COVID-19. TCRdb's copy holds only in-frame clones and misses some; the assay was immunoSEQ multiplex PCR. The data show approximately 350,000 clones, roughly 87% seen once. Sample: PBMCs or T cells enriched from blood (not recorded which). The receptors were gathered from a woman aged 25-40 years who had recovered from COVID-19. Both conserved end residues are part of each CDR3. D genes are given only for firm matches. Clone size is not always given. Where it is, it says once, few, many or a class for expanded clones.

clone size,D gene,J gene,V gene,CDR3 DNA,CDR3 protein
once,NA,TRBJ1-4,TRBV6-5,TGTGCCAGCAGTTCTGGCGGCGATGAAAAACTGTTTTTT,CASSSGGDEKLFF
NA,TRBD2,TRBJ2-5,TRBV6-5,TGTGCCAGCGGGGGACTAGCGGGAGGGGAAGAGACCCAGTACTTC,CASGGLAGGEETQYF
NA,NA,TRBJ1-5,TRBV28,TGTGCCAGCAGTTTAGAACGGAGTACCAATCAGCCCCAGCATTTT,CASSLERSTNQPQHF
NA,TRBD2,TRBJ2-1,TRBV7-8,TGTGCCAGCAGCCCTAGCGGGAGTTACAATGAGCAGTTCTTC,CASSPSGSYNEQFF
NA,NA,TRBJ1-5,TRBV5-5,TGTGCCAGCAGCTTGGAACAGATGAGCAATCAGCCCCAGCATTTT,CASSLEQMSNQPQHF
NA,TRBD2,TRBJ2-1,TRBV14,TGTGCCAGCAGCCAGACTAGCGGAAGATTGAATGAGCAGTTCTTC,CASSQTSGRLNEQFF
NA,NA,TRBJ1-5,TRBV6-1,TGTGCCAGCAGTAGGTCGGGTGACAATCAGCCCCAGCATTTT,CASSRSGDNQPQHF
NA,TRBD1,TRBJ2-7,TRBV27,TGTGCCAGCAGTTTAGGGACAGGGTCGCACGAGCAGTACTTC,CASSLGTGSHEQYF
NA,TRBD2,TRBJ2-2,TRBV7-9,TGTGCCAGCAGCGCCGGGACTAGTGAGCTGTTTTTT,CASSAGTSELFF
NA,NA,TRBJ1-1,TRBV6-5,TGTGCCAGCAGTTACGGAAGTGGGAGCACTGAAGCTTTCTTT,CASSYGSGSTEAFF
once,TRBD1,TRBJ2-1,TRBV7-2,TGTGCCAGCAGCTTAGTAGGGACAGGCGGGTACAATGAGCAGTTCTTC,CASSLVGTGGYNEQFF
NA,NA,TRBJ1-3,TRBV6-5,TGTGCCAGCAGTTATAGGGCGGGAGACACCATATATTTT,CASSYRAGDTIYF
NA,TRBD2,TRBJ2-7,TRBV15,TGTGCCACCAGCAGAGGGACTAGCGGTTCCTACGAGCAGTACTTC,CATSRGTSGSYEQYF
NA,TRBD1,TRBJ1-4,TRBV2,TGTGCCAGCAGCGGGACAGGGTTTGGAAAACTGTTTTTT,CASSGTGFGKLFF
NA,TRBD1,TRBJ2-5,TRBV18,TGTGCCAGCTCACCAGAGACAGGGGGCGAGGAGACCCAGTACTTC,CASSPETGGEETQYF
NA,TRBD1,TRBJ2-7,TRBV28,TGTGCCAGCAGGGAGTCAGGGGGCTCCTACGAGCAGTACTTC,CASRESGGSYEQYF
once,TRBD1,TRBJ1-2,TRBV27,TGTGCCAGCAGTTTAACCCTGACAGGGGGCTATGGCTACACCTTC,CASSLTLTGGYGYTF
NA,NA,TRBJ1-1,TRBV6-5,TGTGCCAGCAGTTCACAGGGATTCCTTAACACTGAAGCTTTCTTT,CASSSQGFLNTEAFF
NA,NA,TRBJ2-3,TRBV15,TGTGCCACCAGCAGAGACGGTGTGGCAGATACGCAGTATTTT,CATSRDGVADTQYF
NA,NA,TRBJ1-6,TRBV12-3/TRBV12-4,TGTGCCAGCAGTTTACCGCCCGGGGAGCCCCTCCACTTT,CASSLPPGEPLHF
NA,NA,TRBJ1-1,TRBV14,TGTGCCAGCAAAAGGGACATGGGAAACACTGAAGCTTTCTTT,CASKRDMGNTEAFF
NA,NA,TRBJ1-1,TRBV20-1,TGCAGTGCTAGAGGAAGAAGGGGAGCTTTCTTT,CSARGRRGAFF
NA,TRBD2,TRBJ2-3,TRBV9,TGTGCCAGCAGCGTAGGTATAGCGGGAAAGGTAGATACGCAGTATTTT,CASSVGIAGKVDTQYF
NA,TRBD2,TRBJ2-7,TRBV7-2,TGTGCCAGCAGCTTCGGACTAGCGGGAGAGATCGAGCAGTACTTC,CASSFGLAGEIEQYF